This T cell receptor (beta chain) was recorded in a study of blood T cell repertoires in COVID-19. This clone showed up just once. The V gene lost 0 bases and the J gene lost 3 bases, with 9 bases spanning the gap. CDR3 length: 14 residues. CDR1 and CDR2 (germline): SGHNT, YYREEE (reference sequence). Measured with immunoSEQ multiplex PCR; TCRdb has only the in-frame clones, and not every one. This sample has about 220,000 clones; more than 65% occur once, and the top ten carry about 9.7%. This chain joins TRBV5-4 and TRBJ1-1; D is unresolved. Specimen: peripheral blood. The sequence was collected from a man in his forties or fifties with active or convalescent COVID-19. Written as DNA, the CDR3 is TGTGCCAGCAGCTTGGCCGAGAGCGACACTGAAGCTTTCTTT. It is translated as CASSLAESDTEAFF. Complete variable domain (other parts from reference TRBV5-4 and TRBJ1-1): ETGVTQSPTHLIKTRGQQVTLRCSSQSGHNTVSWYQQALGQGPQFIFQYYREEENGRGNFPPRFSGLQFPNYSSELNVNALELDDSALYLCASSLAESDTEAFFGQGTRLTVV.